Below, one T cell receptor beta chain is given with its context. Its antigen is currently unknown. The sample comes from a study of shared clonotypes between healthy human individuals. Overall study findings and caveats: Limited genetic and exposure-history diversity came from having few donors.

For unsorted PBMC, around 270 ng DNA per replicate equaled some 32,000 T cell genomes. Original processing methods: ImmunoSEQ output lacked quality scores and full-length reads, limiting matched filtering. Some clones are missing from TCRdb's copy, which holds only in-frame ones; the method was immunoSEQ multiplex PCR. The DNA was the basis for D and trimming; V, J and clone size are from that table. In the table there are about 530,000 clones, 75% to 80% of which are singletons. Between the trimmed V and J ends, which lost 6 bases and 3 bases, there was a span of 15 bases. Germline CDR1 is SGHVS and CDR2 is FNYEAQ. The CDR3 runs 16 residues.

V is TRBV7-6 and J is TRBJ2-6; weak D call: TRBD2 (6 bases). The sequenced sample consisted of PBMCs. This TCR came from a woman aged 40 to 50 in good health. Some clones in this sample may be carry-over from other donors' samples. CDR3 nucleotides: TGTGCCAGCAGTTCCACCCCGGGGGTTGGGGCCAACGTCCTGACTTTC. Translation: CASSSTPGVGANVLTF.